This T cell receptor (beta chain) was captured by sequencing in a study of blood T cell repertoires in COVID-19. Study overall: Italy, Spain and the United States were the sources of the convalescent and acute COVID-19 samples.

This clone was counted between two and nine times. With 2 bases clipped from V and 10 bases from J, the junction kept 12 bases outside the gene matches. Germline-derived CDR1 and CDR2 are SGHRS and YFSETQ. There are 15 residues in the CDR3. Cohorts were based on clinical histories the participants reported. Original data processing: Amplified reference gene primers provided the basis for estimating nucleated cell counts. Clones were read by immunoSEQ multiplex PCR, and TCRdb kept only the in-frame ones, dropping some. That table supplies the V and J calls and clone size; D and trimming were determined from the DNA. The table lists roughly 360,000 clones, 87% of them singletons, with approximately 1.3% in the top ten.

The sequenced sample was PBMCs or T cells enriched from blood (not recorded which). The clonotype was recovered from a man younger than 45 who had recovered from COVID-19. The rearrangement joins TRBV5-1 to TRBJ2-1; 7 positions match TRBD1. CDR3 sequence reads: CASSLGGNRGDEQFF. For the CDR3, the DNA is TGCGCCAGCAGCTTAGGTGGAAACAGGGGCGACGAGCAGTTCTTC.